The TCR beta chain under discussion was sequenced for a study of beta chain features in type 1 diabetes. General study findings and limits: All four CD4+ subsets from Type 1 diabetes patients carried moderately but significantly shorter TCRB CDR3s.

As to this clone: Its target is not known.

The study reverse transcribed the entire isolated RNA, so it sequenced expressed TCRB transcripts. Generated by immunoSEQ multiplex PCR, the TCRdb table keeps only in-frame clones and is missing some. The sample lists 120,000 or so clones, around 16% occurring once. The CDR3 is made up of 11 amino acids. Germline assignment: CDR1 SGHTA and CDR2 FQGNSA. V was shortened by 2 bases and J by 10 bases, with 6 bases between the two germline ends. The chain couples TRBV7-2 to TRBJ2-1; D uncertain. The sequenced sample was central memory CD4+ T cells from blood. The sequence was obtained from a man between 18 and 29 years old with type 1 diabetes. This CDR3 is CASSLTYEQFF. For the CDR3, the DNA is TGTGCCAGCAGCTTAACCTACGAGCAGTTCTTC.